The clone carrying this T cell receptor (beta chain) appeared many times. Antigen unknown. The authors sequenced patients whose flow cytometry had shown CD8+CD57+ cell expansion. By the time of blood sampling, patients had still received no therapy. The source of the sample is a study of CD8+CD57+ T cells in acquired aplastic anemia. About the research overall: When averaged, DNA from sorted CD4+ and CD8+ cells came to 3 to 3.5 ug. Study-wide results and limits: Over 25 CD8+ CDR3 sequences occurred in both the patients and the controls. A significant difference in CD8+ Simpson's diversity between patients and controls was not found.

Genomic DNA constituted the template upon which TCR beta VDJ and CDR3 profiling was performed. TCRdb re-analysed the reads in MiXCR, keeping a single row per CDR3 protein. The table records around 200,000 distinct CDR3 sequences, about half of them present only once. This CDR3 has 16 amino acids. CDR1 and CDR2 (germline): SGHTS, YDEGEE. Deletions cut 3 bases from V and 0 bases from J, with 12 bases between. Sequenced material: sorted CD4+, CD8+, or CD8+CD57+ T cells (not recorded which) from PBMCs. The sequence was collected from a human donor with aplastic anemia. V usage is TRBV5-8 and J usage is TRBJ2-2, with D perhaps TRBD1 (6 bases). Here the CDR3 reads CASSYPGQTNTGELFF. CDR3 DNA: TGTGCCAGCAGCTACCCGGGACAAACGAACACCGGGGAGCTGTTTTTT.